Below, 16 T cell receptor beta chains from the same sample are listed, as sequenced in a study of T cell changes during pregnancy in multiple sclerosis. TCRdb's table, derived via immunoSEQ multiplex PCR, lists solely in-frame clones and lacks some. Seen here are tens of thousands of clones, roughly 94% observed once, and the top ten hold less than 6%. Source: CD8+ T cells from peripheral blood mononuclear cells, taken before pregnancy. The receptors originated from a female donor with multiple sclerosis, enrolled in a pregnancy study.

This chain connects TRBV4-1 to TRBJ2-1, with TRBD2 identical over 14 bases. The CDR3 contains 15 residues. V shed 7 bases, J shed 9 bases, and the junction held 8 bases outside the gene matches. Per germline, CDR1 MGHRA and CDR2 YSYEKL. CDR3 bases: TGCGCCAGCACCCAGACTAGCGGGAGGGCCCCTGAGCAGTTCTTC. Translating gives CASTQTSGRAPEQFF.

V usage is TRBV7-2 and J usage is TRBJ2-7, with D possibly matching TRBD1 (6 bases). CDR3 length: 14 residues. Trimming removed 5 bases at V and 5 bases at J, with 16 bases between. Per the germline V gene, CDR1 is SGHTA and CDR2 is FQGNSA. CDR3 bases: TGTGCCAGCAGCCCTCCCCTTGGGGGCCACGAGCAGTACTTC. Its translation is CASSPPLGGHEQYF.

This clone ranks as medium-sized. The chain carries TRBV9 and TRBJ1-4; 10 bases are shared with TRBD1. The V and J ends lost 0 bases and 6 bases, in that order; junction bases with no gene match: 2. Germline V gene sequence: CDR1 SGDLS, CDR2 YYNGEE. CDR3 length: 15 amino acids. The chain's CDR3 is CASSVEGQGYEKLFF. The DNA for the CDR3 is TGTGCCAGCAGCGTAGAGGGACAGGGGTATGAAAAACTGTTTTTT.

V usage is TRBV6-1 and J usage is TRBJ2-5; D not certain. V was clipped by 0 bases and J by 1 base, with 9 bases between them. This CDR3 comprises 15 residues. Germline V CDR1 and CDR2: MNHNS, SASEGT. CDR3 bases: TGTGCCAGCAGTGAAGCCCCAGGCAGCCAAGAGACCCAGTACTTC. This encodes CASSEAPGSQETQYF.

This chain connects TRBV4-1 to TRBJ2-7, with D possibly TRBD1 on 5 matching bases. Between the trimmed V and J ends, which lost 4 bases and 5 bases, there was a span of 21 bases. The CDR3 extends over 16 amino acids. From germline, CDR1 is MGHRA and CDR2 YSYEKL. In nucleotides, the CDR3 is TGCGCCAGCAGCCCGGGTCCCTTCAGGGTTCTCCACGAGCAGTACTTC. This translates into CASSPGPFRVLHEQYF.

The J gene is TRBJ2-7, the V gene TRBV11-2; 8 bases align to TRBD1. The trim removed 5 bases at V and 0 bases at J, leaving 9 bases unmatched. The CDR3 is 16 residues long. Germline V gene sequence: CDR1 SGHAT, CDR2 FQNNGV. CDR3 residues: CASSPLRGPISYEQYF. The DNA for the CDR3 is TGTGCCAGCAGCCCGCTCAGGGGGCCCATCTCCTACGAGCAGTACTTC.

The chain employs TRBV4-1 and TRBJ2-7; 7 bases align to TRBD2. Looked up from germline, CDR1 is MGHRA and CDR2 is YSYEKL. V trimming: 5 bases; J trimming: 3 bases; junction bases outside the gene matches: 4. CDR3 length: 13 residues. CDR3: CASSYTSDYEQYF. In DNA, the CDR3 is TGCGCCAGCAGCTATACTAGCGACTACGAGCAGTACTTC.

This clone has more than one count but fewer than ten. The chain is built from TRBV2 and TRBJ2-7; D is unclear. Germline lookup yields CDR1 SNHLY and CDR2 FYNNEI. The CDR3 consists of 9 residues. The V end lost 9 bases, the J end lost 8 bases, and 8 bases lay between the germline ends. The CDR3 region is CASGPKQYF. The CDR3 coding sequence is TGTGCCAGTGGCCCCAAGCAGTACTTC.

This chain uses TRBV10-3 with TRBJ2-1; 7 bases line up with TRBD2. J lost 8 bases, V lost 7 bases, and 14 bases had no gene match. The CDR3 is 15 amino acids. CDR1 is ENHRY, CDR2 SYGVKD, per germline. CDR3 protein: CAIMGVGGRRDEQFF. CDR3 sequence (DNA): TGTGCCATCATGGGCGTGGGAGGGAGGCGGGATGAGCAGTTCTTC.

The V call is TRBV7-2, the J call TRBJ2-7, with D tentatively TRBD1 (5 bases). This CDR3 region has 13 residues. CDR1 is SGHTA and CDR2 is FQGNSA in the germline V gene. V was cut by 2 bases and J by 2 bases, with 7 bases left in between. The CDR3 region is CASSLQGTYEQYF. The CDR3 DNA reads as TGTGCCAGCAGCTTACAGGGAACCTACGAGCAGTACTTC.

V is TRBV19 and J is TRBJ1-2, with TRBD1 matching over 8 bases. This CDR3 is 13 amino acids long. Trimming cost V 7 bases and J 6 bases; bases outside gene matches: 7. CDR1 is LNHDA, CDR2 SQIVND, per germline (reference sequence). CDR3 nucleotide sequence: TGTGCCAGTATCCCACAGGGGGGCGATGGCTACACCTTC. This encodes CASIPQGGDGYTF.

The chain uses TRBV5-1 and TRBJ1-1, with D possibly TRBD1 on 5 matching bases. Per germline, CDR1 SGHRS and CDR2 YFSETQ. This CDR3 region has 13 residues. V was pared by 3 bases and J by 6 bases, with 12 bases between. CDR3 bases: TGCGCCAGCAGCTCGGGGGGATCGGCTGAAGCTTTCTTT. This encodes CASSSGGSAEAFF.

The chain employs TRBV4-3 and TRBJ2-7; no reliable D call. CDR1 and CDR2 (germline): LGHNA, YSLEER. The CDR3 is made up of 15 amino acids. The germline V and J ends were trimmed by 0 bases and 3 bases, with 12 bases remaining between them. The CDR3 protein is CASSQENDPGYEQYF. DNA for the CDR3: TGCGCCAGCAGCCAAGAAAATGATCCGGGCTACGAGCAGTACTTC.

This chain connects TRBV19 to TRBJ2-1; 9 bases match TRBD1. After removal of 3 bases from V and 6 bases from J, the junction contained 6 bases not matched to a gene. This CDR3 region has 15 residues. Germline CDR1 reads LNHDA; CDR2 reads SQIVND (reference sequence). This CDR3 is CASSIGTGWFNEQFF. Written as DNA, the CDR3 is TGTGCCAGTAGTATCGGGACAGGGTGGTTCAATGAGCAGTTCTTC.

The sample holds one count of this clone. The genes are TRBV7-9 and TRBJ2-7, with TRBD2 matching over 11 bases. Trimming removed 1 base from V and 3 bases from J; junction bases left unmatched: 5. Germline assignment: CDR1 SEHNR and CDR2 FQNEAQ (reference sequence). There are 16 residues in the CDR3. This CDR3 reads CASSLGFGTSGYEQYF. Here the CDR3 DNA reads TGTGCCAGCAGCTTAGGTTTCGGGACTAGCGGCTACGAGCAGTACTTC.

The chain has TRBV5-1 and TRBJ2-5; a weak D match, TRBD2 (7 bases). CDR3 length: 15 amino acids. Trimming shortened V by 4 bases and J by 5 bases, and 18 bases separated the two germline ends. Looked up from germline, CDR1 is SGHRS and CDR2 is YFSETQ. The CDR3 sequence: CASSQGTIGVETQYF. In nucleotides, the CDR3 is TGCGCCAGCAGCCAGGGGACTATAGGTGTCGAGACCCAGTACTTC.